A selection of T cell receptor beta chains follows, all from one sample in a study of early T cells in non-severe SARS-CoV-2 infection. TCRdb reanalysed the 5' RACE reads using MiXCR and keeps one entry per CDR3 protein. This sample has 70,000 to 75,000 distinct CDR3 sequences, with roughly 13% found just once. Material: whole blood. These receptors came from an adult who was a healthcare worker with PCR-confirmed SARS-CoV-2 infection or an uninfected control (not recorded which). Each CDR3 is given with its conserved first and last residue. The D gene is left open where the match is weak. Size tells how often a clone was seen (once, few, many) or the class of an expanded clone, and some rows leave it out.

cdr3_nt: TGTGCCAGCAGCTTAGCGAGGGGGGCCCAGTTCTTC; cdr3_aa: CASSLARGAQFF; d_call: .; clone_size: .; j_call: TRBJ2-1; v_call: TRBV7-2
cdr3_nt: TGCAGCGTTACGTCGTCTGGGCGGGGGGGCCTTATCAAGCAGTATTTT; cdr3_aa: CSVTSSGRGGLIKQYF; d_call: TRBD2; clone_size: .; j_call: TRBJ2-3; v_call: TRBV29-1
cdr3_nt: TGCGCCAGCAGCCATGGAGGGTTCTACAATGAGCAGTTCTTC; cdr3_aa: CASSHGGFYNEQFF; d_call: .; clone_size: few; j_call: TRBJ2-1; v_call: TRBV4-1
cdr3_nt: TGTGCCAGCAGCTTACCCCCTAGCTCTTACTACAATGAGCAGTTCTTC; cdr3_aa: CASSLPPSSYYNEQFF; d_call: .; clone_size: many; j_call: TRBJ2-1; v_call: TRBV7-2
cdr3_nt: TGCAGTGCTACCTCTTATGCCTGGACAGAGCGAGATGGCTACACCTTC; cdr3_aa: CSATSYAWTERDGYTF; d_call: .; clone_size: many; j_call: TRBJ1-2; v_call: TRBV20-1
cdr3_nt: TGTGCCATCAGCTACAGGAGCTCCTACGAGCAGTACTTC; cdr3_aa: CAISYRSSYEQYF; d_call: .; clone_size: many; j_call: TRBJ2-7; v_call: TRBV10-3
cdr3_nt: TGTGCCACGCGAGGGTTAACCTACGAGCAGTACTTC; cdr3_aa: CATRGLTYEQYF; d_call: .; clone_size: few; j_call: TRBJ2-7; v_call: TRBV2
cdr3_nt: TGTGCCAGCAGCGCCCCTCCGGGAGGACTGTTTTTT; cdr3_aa: CASSAPPGGLFF; d_call: TRBD2; clone_size: few; j_call: TRBJ2-2; v_call: TRBV25-1
cdr3_nt: TGCGCCAGCAGCGGAATACAGGGGTCTGGGGCCAACGTCCTGACTTTC; cdr3_aa: CASSGIQGSGANVLTF; d_call: TRBD1; clone_size: many; j_call: TRBJ2-6; v_call: TRBV5-1
cdr3_nt: TGTGCCAGCAGTGAAGCGGGACTAGCGGGGAATGAGCAGTTCTTC; cdr3_aa: CASSEAGLAGNEQFF; d_call: TRBD2; clone_size: .; j_call: TRBJ2-1; v_call: TRBV2
cdr3_nt: TGTGCCAGCAGCTTAGCCACCCCTAGTGGGGGCTACACCTTC; cdr3_aa: CASSLATPSGGYTF; d_call: .; clone_size: few; j_call: TRBJ1-2; v_call: TRBV7-9
cdr3_nt: TGTGCCATCACCGACAGGGGAGGCACCGGGGAGCTGTTTTTT; cdr3_aa: CAITDRGGTGELFF; d_call: TRBD1; clone_size: few; j_call: TRBJ2-2; v_call: TRBV10-3
cdr3_nt: TGTGCCAGCAGTTTCCCGGGGTGGGCCACTGAAGCTTTCTTT; cdr3_aa: CASSFPGWATEAFF; d_call: .; clone_size: .; j_call: TRBJ1-1; v_call: TRBV12-3/TRBV12-4
cdr3_nt: TGTGCCACCCAACTGGAAGACGGCCTGAACACTGAAGCTTTCTTT; cdr3_aa: CATQLEDGLNTEAFF; d_call: .; clone_size: few; j_call: TRBJ1-1; v_call: TRBV15
cdr3_nt: TGTGCCAGCAGCTTAGAGTACCTCGGACCCCTCCACTTT; cdr3_aa: CASSLEYLGPLHF; d_call: .; clone_size: many; j_call: TRBJ1-6; v_call: TRBV11-2
cdr3_nt: TGTGCCAGCACCTCTGCGGGGGGATGGAATGAGCAGTTCTTC; cdr3_aa: CASTSAGGWNEQFF; d_call: TRBD2; clone_size: .; j_call: TRBJ2-1; v_call: TRBV7-9
cdr3_nt: TGTGCCAGCAGCGGGCGGCGGACCTTCACAGATACGCAGTATTTT; cdr3_aa: CASSGRRTFTDTQYF; d_call: .; clone_size: .; j_call: TRBJ2-3; v_call: TRBV28